In this sample, the clone carrying this T cell receptor (beta chain) turned up many times. The antigen is not known. TCRdb fed the 5' RACE reads into MiXCR, producing one record per CDR3 protein. The data show 350,000 or so distinct CDR3 sequences, 8% to 9.5% seen once. These data are taken from a study of T cells after yellow fever vaccination. Between the trimmed V and J ends, which lost 3 bases and 6 bases, there was a span of 6 bases. CDR3 length: 12 residues. Study observations and caveats: Once the booster was given, most primary-vaccination clones reappeared, at more than 95% for CD4 and around 90% for CD8.

The TCR comes from a man younger than 35 who received the YFV17D yellow fever vaccine. The starting material was PBMCs, obtained about 49 days after the first yellow fever vaccination. The V call is TRBV12-3 or TRBV12-4, the J call TRBJ2-1; D uncertain. The CDR3 DNA is TGTGCCAGCAGTTTCGGTAGCAATGAGCAGTTCTTC. This translates into CASSFGSNEQFF.